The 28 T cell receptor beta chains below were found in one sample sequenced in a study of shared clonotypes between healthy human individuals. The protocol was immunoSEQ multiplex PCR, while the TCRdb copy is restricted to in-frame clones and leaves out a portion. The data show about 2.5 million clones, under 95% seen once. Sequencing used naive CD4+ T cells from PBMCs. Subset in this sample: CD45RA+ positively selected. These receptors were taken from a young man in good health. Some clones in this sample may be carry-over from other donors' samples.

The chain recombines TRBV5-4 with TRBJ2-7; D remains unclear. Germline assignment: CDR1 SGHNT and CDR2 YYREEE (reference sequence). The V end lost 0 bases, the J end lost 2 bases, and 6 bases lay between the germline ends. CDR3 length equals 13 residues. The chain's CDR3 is CASSLVNTYEQYF. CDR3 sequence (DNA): TGTGCCAGCAGCTTGGTGAACACCTACGAGCAGTACTTC.

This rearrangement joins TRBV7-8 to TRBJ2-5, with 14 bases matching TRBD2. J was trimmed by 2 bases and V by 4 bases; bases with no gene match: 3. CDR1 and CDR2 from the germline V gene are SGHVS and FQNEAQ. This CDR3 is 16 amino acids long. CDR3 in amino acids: CASSSGLAGGQETQYF. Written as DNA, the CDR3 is TGTGCCAGCAGCTCAGGACTAGCGGGAGGTCAAGAGACCCAGTACTTC.

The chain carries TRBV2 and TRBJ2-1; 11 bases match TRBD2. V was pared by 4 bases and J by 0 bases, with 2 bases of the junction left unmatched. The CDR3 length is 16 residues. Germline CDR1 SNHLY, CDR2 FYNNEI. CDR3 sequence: CASSAGLAASYNEQFF. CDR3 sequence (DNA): TGTGCCAGCAGTGCGGGACTAGCGGCCTCCTACAATGAGCAGTTCTTC. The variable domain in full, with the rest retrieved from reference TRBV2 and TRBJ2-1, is EPEVTQTPSHQVTQMGQEVILRCVPISNHLYFYWYRQILGQKVEFLVSFYNNEISEKSEIFDDQFSVERPDGSNFTLKIRSTKLEDSAMYFCASSAGLAASYNEQFFGPGTRLTVL.

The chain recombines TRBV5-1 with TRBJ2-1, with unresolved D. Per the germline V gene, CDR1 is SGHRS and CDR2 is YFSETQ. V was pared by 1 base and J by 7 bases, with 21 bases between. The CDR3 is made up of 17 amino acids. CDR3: CASSLWIVDPRVNEQFF. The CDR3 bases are TGCGCCAGCAGCTTGTGGATCGTAGATCCTAGAGTAAATGAGCAGTTCTTC.

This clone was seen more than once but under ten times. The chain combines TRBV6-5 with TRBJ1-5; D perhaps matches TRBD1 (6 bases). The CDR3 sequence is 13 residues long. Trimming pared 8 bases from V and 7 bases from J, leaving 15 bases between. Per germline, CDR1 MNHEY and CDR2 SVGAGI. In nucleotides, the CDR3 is TGTGCCAGCGGAGAGGGGGGATTCCAGCCCCAGCATTTT. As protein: CASGEGGFQPQHF.

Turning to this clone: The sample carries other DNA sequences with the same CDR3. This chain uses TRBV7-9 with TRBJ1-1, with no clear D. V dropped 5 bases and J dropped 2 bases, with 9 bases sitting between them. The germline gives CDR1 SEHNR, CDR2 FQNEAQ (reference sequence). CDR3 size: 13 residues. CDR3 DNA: TGTGCCAGCAGCCTAACCGAAAACACTGAAGCTTTCTTT. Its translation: CASSLTENTEAFF.

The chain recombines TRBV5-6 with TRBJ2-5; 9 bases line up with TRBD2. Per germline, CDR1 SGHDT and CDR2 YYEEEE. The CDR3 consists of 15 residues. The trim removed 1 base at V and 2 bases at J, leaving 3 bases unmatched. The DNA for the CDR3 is TGTGCCAGCAGCTTGTGGCTAGCGGGACAAGAGACCCAGTACTTC. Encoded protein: CASSLWLAGQETQYF.

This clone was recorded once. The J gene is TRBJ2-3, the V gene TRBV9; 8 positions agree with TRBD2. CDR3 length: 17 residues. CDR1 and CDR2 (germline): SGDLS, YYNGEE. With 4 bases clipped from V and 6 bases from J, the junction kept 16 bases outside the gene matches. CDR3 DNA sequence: TGTGCCAGCAGCCCCCCGGACAGCGGGAGACTCGGGGATACGCAGTATTTT. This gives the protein CASSPPDSGRLGDTQYF. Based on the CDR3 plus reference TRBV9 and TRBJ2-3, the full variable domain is DSGVTQTPKHLITATGQRVTLRCSPRSGDLSVYWYQQSLDQGLQFLIQYYNGEERAKGNILERFSAQQFPDLHSELNLSSLELGDSALYFCASSPPDSGRLGDTQYFGPGTRLTVL.

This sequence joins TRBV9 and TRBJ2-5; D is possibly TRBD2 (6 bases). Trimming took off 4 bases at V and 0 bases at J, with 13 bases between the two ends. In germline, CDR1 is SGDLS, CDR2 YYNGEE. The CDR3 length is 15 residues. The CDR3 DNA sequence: TGTGCCAGCAGCCAAGGACTACGATACCAAGAGACCCAGTACTTC. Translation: CASSQGLRYQETQYF.

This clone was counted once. CDR3 nucleotide sequence: TGTGCCAGCAGCCCCGGACTAGCGGGAGTTCATGAGCAGTTCTTC. Residues: CASSPGLAGVHEQFF. The J gene is TRBJ2-1, the V gene TRBV7-3, with 13 bases fitting TRBD2. The CDR3 totals 15 residues. Trimming at V came to 5 bases and at J to 8 bases, leaving 6 bases not matched to a gene. Germline CDR1 and CDR2: SGHTA and FQGTGA.

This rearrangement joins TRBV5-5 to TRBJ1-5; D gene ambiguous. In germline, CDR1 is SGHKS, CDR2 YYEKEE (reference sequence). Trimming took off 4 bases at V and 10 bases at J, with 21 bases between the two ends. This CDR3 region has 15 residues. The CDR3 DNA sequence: TGTGCCAGCAGCCGAACGCCGACTGAGCCGGGTCCCCAGCATTTT. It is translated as CASSRTPTEPGPQHF.

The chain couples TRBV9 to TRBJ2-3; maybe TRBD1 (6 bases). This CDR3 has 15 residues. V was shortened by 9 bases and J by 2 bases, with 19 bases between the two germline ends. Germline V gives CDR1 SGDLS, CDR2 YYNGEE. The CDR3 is CATPHGKGDTDTQYF. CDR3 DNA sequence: TGTGCCACCCCGCACGGAAAGGGGGACACAGATACGCAGTATTTT. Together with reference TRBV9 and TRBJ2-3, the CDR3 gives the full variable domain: DSGVTQTPKHLITATGQRVTLRCSPRSGDLSVYWYQQSLDQGLQFLIQYYNGEERAKGNILERFSAQQFPDLHSELNLSSLELGDSALYFCATPHGKGDTDTQYFGPGTRLTVL.

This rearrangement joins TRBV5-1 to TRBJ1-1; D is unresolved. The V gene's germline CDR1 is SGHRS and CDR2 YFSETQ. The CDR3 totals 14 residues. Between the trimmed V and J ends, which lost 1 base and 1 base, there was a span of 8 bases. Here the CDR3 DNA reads TGCGCCAGCAGCTTGTCTACAGCGAACACTGAAGCTTTCTTT. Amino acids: CASSLSTANTEAFF.

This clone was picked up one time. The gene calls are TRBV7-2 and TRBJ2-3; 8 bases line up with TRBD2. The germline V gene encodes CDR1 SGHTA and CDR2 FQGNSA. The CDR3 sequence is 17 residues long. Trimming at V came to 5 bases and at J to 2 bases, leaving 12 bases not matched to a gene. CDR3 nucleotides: TGTGCCAGCAGCCGATACGGGACTAGGACTTACACAGATACGCAGTATTTT. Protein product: CASSRYGTRTYTDTQYF.

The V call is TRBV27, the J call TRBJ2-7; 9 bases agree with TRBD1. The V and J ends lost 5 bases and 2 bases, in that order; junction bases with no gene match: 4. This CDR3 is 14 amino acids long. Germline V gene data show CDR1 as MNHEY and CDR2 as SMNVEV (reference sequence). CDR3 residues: CASSGTGLTYEQYF. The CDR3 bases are TGTGCCAGCAGTGGGACAGGGTTAACCTACGAGCAGTACTTC.

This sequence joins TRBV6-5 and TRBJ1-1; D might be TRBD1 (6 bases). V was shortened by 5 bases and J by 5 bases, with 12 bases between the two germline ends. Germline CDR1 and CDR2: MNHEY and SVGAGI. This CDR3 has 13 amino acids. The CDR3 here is CASSPVGGTEAFF. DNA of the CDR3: TGTGCCAGCAGTCCCGTAGGGGGAACTGAAGCTTTCTTT.

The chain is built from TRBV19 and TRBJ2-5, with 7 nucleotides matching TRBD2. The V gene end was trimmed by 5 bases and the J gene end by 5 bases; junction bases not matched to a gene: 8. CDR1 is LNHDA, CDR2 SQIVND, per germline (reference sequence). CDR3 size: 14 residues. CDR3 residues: CASSSPGGWETQYF. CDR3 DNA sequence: TGTGCCAGTAGTTCCCCGGGGGGATGGGAGACCCAGTACTTC.

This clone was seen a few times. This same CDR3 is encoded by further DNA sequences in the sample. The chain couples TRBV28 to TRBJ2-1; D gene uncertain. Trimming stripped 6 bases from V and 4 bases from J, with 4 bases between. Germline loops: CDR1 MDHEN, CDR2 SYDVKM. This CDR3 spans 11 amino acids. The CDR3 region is CASRVYNEQFF. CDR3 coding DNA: TGTGCCAGCAGGGTTTACAATGAGCAGTTCTTC.

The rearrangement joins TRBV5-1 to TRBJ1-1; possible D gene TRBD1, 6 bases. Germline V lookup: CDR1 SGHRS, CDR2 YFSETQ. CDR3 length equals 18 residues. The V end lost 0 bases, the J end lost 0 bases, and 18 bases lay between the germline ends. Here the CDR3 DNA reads TGCGCCAGCAGCTTGGCCCGTCCCGGGACATCCATGAACACTGAAGCTTTCTTT. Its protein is CASSLARPGTSMNTEAFF.

In nucleotides, the CDR3 is TGTGCCAGCAGCCCCCGGACAGGGAGCACAGATACGCAGTATTTT. Protein sequence: CASSPRTGSTDTQYF. This sequence joins TRBV11-2 and TRBJ2-3; 8 bases are shared with TRBD1. From germline, CDR1 is SGHAT and CDR2 FQNNGV. The CDR3 consists of 15 residues. V was clipped by 5 bases and J by 0 bases; unmatched bases: 4.

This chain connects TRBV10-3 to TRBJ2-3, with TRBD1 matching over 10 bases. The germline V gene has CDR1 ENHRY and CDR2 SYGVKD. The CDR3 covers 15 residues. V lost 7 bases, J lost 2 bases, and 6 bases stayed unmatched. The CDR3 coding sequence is TGTGCCATCACCCCGACAGGGGGCCCCACAGATACGCAGTATTTT. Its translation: CAITPTGGPTDTQYF.

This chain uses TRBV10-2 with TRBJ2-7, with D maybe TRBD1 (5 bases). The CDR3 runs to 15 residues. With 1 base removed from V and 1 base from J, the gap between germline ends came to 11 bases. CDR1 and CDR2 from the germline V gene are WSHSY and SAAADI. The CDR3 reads CASSEFGAGSYEQYF. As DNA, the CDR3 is TGCGCCAGCAGTGAGTTCGGCGCAGGGTCCTACGAGCAGTACTTC.

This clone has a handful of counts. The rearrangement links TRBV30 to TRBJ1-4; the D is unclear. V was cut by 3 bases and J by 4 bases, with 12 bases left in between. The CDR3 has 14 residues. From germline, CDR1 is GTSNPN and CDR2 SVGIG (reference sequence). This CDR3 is CAWRSRQDNEKLFF. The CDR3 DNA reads TGTGCCTGGAGGTCACGGCAAGATAATGAAAAACTGTTTTTT.

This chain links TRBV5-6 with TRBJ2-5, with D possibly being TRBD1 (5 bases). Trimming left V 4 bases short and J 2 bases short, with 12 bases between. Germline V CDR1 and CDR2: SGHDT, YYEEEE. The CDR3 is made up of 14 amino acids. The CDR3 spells CASSLRTKQETQYF. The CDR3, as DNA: TGTGCCAGCAGCCTTCGGACAAAGCAAGAGACCCAGTACTTC.

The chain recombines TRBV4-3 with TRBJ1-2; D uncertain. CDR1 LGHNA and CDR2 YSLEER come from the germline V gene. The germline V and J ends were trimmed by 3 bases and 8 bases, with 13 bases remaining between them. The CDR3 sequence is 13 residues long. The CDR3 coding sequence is TGCGCCAGCAGCCAGTTGGGGAGAGACGGCTACACCTTC. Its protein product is CASSQLGRDGYTF.

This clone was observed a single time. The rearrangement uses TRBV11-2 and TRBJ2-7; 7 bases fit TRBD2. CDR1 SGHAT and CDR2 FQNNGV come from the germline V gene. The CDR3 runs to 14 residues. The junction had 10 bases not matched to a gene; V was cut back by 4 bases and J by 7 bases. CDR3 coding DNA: TGTGCCAGCAGCTGGGACTACCCGTGGGGGGAGCAGTACTTC. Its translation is CASSWDYPWGEQYF.

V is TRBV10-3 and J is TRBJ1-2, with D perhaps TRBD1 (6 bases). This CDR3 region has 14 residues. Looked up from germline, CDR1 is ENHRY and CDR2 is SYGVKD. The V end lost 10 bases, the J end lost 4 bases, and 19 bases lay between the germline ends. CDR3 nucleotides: TGTGCCAGCAGCCAGCCCGGACAGACCTATGGCTACACCTTC. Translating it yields CASSQPGQTYGYTF.

CDR3 bases: TGTGCCAGCAGCTCGTCTTGGAATGAGCAGTTCTTC. Translated, it gives CASSSSWNEQFF. The chain joins TRBV11-3 to TRBJ2-1; D not certain. Trimming pared 4 bases from V and 7 bases from J, leaving 8 bases between. This CDR3 spans 12 amino acids. CDR1 SGHNT and CDR2 YENEEA come from the germline V gene.